The TCR beta chain described here comes from a study of T cell repertoires in cytomegalovirus infection. Study results and limitations: CMV-specific HLA-C-restricted TCR beta clonotypes dominated the ex vivo response.

Each CDR3 protein is one row after TCRdb ran MiXCR on the reads. The profile shows roughly 500,000 distinct CDR3 sequences, roughly a third of them singletons. This CDR3 spans 18 amino acids. CDR1 LGHNA and CDR2 YSLEER come from the germline V gene. The V end was cut by 1 base, the J end by 3 bases, with 18 bases between. In regard to this clonotype: Its cognate antigen is unknown.

Sequenced here: cultured PBMCs, sampled from culture after CMV antigen stimulation. The origin of this receptor is a human donor in good health (CMV status not recorded). Some clones in this sample may be carry-over from other donors' samples. The rearrangement uses TRBV4-3 and TRBJ1-4; D is uncertain. CDR3 sequence: CASSQVGRVGRANEKLFF. CDR3 nucleotides: TGCGCCAGCAGCCAAGTGGGGAGGGTCGGTCGGGCTAATGAAAAACTGTTTTTT.